This T cell receptor beta chain was sequenced in a study of PD-1 blockade in classical Hodgkin lymphoma. This CDR3 is 14 amino acids long. V shed 6 bases and J 3 bases; nucleotides not matched to a gene: 0. CDR1 and CDR2 (germline): MDHEN, SYDVKM. Generated by immunoSEQ multiplex PCR, the TCRdb table keeps only in-frame clones and is missing some. Here the sample spans more than 50,000 clones, around 75% being singletons. All trial patients relapsed after autologous stem cell transplantation. This chain uses TRBV28 with TRBJ2-7; 15 bases map to TRBD2. The material was peripheral blood mononuclear cells (PBMCs), obtained before the second cycle of nivolumab. This receptor was taken from a human donor with classical Hodgkin lymphoma. The CDR3 is CASRGLAGGYEQYF. CDR3 bases: TGTGCCAGCAGGGGACTAGCGGGGGGCTACGAGCAGTACTTC.